One sample yielded the 14 T cell receptor beta chains listed below, sequenced in a study of T cells in Graves' hyperthyroidism and ophthalmopathy. Amplified TCR beta CDR3 regions derived from RNA transcripts. An initial round of RT-PCR targeting the TCR CDR3 relied on the HTBI primer set. Each CDR3 protein is one row after TCRdb ran MiXCR on the multiplex PCR reads. The profile shows around 190,000 distinct CDR3 sequences, less than 20% of them singletons. The sequenced material came from blood. These receptors were obtained from a woman aged 50 to 60 with Graves' hyperthyroidism.

This clonotype was observed many times. The gene calls are TRBV28 and TRBJ2-5; TRBD2 matches at 7 bases. With 5 bases clipped from V and 4 bases from J, the junction kept 10 bases outside the gene matches. In germline, CDR1 is MDHEN, CDR2 SYDVKM. The CDR3 extends over 15 amino acids. This CDR3 reads CASSPRSREGETQYF. CDR3 DNA sequence: TGTGCCAGCAGTCCTAGGTCCAGGGAGGGAGAGACCCAGTACTTC.

This clonotype showed up just a few times. Since a much larger clone is just one base distant, this may be a read error. The chain joins TRBV20-1 to TRBJ1-5, with D possibly TRBD1 on 6 matching bases. Germline V CDR1 and CDR2: DFQATT, SNEGSKA (reference sequence). The CDR3 loop spans 14 amino acids. Trimming took off 1 base at V and 7 bases at J, with 14 bases between the two ends. CDR3 in DNA: TGCAGTGCTAGAGGCGGGAACAGGGAACAGCCCCAGCATTTT. Its protein product is CSARGGNREQPQHF.

This clonotype was counted at least ten times. The chain employs TRBV12-3 or TRBV12-4 and TRBJ2-7, with D perhaps assigned TRBD1 or TRBD2 (5 bases each). Trimming removed 7 bases at V and 2 bases at J, with 18 bases between. This CDR3 spans 15 amino acids. DNA for the CDR3: TGTGCCAGCACCCTCGGGGCGAGAACCCCCTACGAGCAGTACTTC. As protein: CASTLGARTPYEQYF.

The V gene is TRBV2, the J gene TRBJ2-7; possible D gene TRBD2, 7 bases. CDR1 is SNHLY, CDR2 FYNNEI, per germline. V was trimmed by 7 bases and J by 1 base, leaving 17 bases between them. The CDR3 runs 15 residues. In nucleotides, the CDR3 is TGTGCCAGCAAGGTCGCGGGGGCGGATTCCTACGAGCAGTACTTC. This gives the protein CASKVAGADSYEQYF. The full variable domain, rest sourced from reference TRBV2 and TRBJ2-7, is EPEVTQTPSHQVTQMGQEVILRCVPISNHLYFYWYRQILGQKVEFLVSFYNNEISEKSEIFDDQFSVERPDGSNFTLKIRSTKLEDSAMYFCASKVAGADSYEQYFGPGTRLTVT.

There are many counts of this clonotype. This rearrangement joins TRBV12-3 or TRBV12-4 to TRBJ2-3; a possible D gene is TRBD2 (7 bases). The V end lost 6 bases, the J end lost 5 bases, and 18 bases lay between the germline ends. The CDR3 extends over 15 amino acids. CDR3 sequence (DNA): TGTGCCAGCAGCCTCTTCGGGGGGCTGGGAGATACGCAGTATTTT. It codes for CASSLFGGLGDTQYF.

Ten or more counts support this clonotype. The V gene is TRBV19, the J gene TRBJ1-2, with TRBD1 as a possible D gene (5 bases). The V end was cut by 6 bases, the J end by 10 bases, with 18 bases between. The CDR3 has 13 residues. Germline V CDR1 and CDR2: LNHDA, SQIVND (reference sequence). The CDR3 DNA follows: TGTGCCAGTAGGCACCCGGGACTCGTCGTCTACACCTTC. As protein: CASRHPGLVVYTF.

As concerns this clonotype: A read error may produce the germline difference seen at one junction end. The chain employs TRBV28 and TRBJ1-1; the match to TRBD1 covers 9 bases. This CDR3 spans 14 amino acids. Per the germline V gene, CDR1 is MDHEN and CDR2 is SYDVKM. The CDR3 DNA follows: TGTGCCGGCAGATATACAGGGGGCGGCGCGGAAGCTTTCTTT. Amino acids: CAGRYTGGGAEAFF.

The table lists this clonotype with many counts. The CDR3 DNA reads as TGCGCCAGCAGGGGGACAGGGGTCGAGCAGTACTTC. Its translation: CASRGTGVEQYF. The V gene is TRBV5-1, the J gene TRBJ2-7; 10 bases fit TRBD1. From germline, CDR1 is SGHRS and CDR2 YFSETQ. V lost 5 bases, J lost 6 bases, and 2 bases stayed unmatched. The CDR3 runs 12 residues.

Ten or more counts support this clonotype. The chain links TRBV30 to TRBJ1-2; TRBD1 agrees at 7 bases. Trimming took 7 bases from V and 6 from J; bases not matched to a gene: 20. This CDR3 comprises 16 residues. Germline CDR1 GTSNPN, CDR2 SVGIG (reference sequence). The CDR3 is CAYTRDSGPLNDGYTF. CDR3 bases: TGTGCCTACACCCGGGACAGTGGGCCCCTAAATGATGGCTACACCTTC.

This clonotype was counted at least ten times. The chain uses TRBV30 and TRBJ1-6, with D hard to call. Germline V gene lookup returns CDR1 GTSNPN and CDR2 SVGIG (reference sequence). The CDR3 covers 15 residues. V was cut by 3 bases and J by 7 bases, with 16 bases left in between. The CDR3 region is CAWSTMGVNNSPLHF. The CDR3 DNA reads as TGTGCCTGGAGCACGATGGGAGTGAACAATTCACCCCTCCACTTT. Based on the CDR3 plus reference TRBV30 and TRBJ1-6, the full variable domain is SQTIHQWPATLVQPVGSPLSLECTVEGTSNPNLYWYRQAAGRGLQLLFYSVGIGQISSEVPQNLSASRPQDRQFILSSKKLLLSDSGFYLCAWSTMGVNNSPLHFGNGTRLTVT.

There are many counts of this clonotype. V gene TRBV6-2 or TRBV6-3 combines with J gene TRBJ1-2; 7 bases match TRBD1. Looked up from germline, CDR1 is MNHEY and CDR2 is SVGEGT. The length of the CDR3 is 15 residues. Trimming took 3 bases from V and 2 from J; bases not matched to a gene: 6. The CDR3 sequence is CASSYLGTANYGYTF. For the CDR3, the DNA is TGTGCCAGCAGTTATCTCGGGACAGCAAACTATGGCTACACCTTC.

This clonotype was seen a handful of times. This rearrangement joins TRBV14 to TRBJ2-5, with D possibly called TRBD1 or TRBD2 (6 bases each). The CDR3 length is 13 residues. The V gene lost 4 bases and the J gene lost 3 bases, with 9 bases spanning the gap. CDR1 is SGHDN, CDR2 FVKESK, per germline. This CDR3 reads CASSRGGKETQYF. The CDR3 bases are TGTGCCAGCAGCCGAGGGGGGAAAGAGACCCAGTACTTC.

The rearrangement joins TRBV12-3 or TRBV12-4 to TRBJ2-1; no firm D call. Trimming shortened V by 6 bases and J by 0 bases, and 12 bases separated the two germline ends. The CDR3 runs 15 residues. In DNA, the CDR3 is TGTGCCAGCAGCTCGAACCGTGTCTCCTACAATGAGCAGTTCTTC. It is translated as CASSSNRVSYNEQFF.

The genes are TRBV24-1 and TRBJ2-5; TRBD2 might be the D (5 bases). V gave up 5 bases and J gave up 3 bases, with 15 bases separating them. The CDR3 extends over 15 amino acids. In germline, CDR1 is KGHDR, CDR2 SFDVKD. CDR3 in DNA: TGTGCCACCAGTGCCGGAGCGCCCGGGGAAGAGACCCAGTACTTC. It translates to CATSAGAPGEETQYF.